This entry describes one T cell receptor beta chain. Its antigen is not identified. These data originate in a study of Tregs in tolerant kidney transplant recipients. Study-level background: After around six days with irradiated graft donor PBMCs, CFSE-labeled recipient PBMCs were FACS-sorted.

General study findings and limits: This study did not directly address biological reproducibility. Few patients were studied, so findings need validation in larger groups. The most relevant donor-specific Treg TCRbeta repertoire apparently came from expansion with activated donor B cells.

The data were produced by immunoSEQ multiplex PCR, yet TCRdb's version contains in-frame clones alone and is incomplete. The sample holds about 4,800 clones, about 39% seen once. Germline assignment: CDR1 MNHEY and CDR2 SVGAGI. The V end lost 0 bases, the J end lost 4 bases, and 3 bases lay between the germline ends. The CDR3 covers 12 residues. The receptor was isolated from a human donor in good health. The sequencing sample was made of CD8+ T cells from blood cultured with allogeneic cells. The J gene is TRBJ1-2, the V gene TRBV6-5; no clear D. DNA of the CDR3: TGTGCCAGCAGTTACTCGGCCTATGGCTACACCTTC. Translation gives CASSYSAYGYTF.